Sequencing of this T cell receptor (beta chain) was carried out in a study of T cells in Graves' hyperthyroidism and ophthalmopathy. This CDR3 is built from 15 residues. V lost 6 bases and J lost 8, with 22 bases in between. From germline, CDR1 is SGHTA and CDR2 FQGTGA. It was RNA transcripts that yielded the amplified TCR beta CDR3 regions. Researchers ran a first-round RT-PCR on the TCR CDR3 using the HTBI primer set. TCRdb reprocessed the multiplex PCR reads with MiXCR, giving one entry per CDR3 protein. The table includes around 97,000 distinct CDR3 sequences, less than 55% detected once. The chain links TRBV7-3 to TRBJ1-2, with a tentative D call TRBD1 (5 bases). The clonotype comes from a man between 35 and 55 years old with Graves' hyperthyroidism. Sequencing input: blood. The CDR3 spells CASSLPGTSGRGYTF. CDR3 DNA: TGTGCCAGCAGTTTACCCGGGACTAGCGGGAGGGGCTACACCTTC.